The sequence of this TCR beta chain was determined in a study of T cell responses to AZD1222 COVID-19 vaccine. Study-level points and caveats: Spike-specific TCR breadth and depth both grew after two AZD1222 doses. Repertoires were collected only later (after the peak T cell response had occurred).

Between the trimmed V and J ends, which lost 5 bases and 2 bases, there was a span of 10 bases. CDR3 length: 13 residues. CDR1 and CDR2 from the germline V gene are SGHVS and FQNEAQ. A single count supports this clone. Its antigen is not identified. Clones were sequenced by immunoSEQ multiplex PCR, and TCRdb holds only the in-frame ones, with some missing. The table shows 75,000 to 95,000 clones, with around 89% occurring only once. The receptor's source is an adult who received the MenACWY meningococcal vaccine as a control. The rearrangement joins TRBV7-8 to TRBJ2-7; no firm D call. This material consisted of peripheral blood, taken 28 days after the second dose of the MenACWY control vaccine. CDR3 protein: CASSITDTYEQYF. The CDR3 region has the DNA TGTGCCAGCAGCATAACAGATACCTACGAGCAGTACTTC.